These T cell receptor beta chains were read from a single sample in a study of identical twins. TCRdb independently ran MiXCR on the 5' RACE reads; one entry per CDR3 protein. The sample records hundreds of thousands of distinct CDR3 sequences, around a sixth being singletons. The same sample was also studied in work on T cells expressing NK-cell markers.

The sequencing sample was made of PBMCs. Receptors were obtained from a woman aged 18-29 years in good health. Both conserved end residues are part of each CDR3. The D gene is left open where the match is weak. The size field is filled for only some rows; it gives once, few, many or a size class.

size	V	J	D	CDR3	DNA
.	TRBV5-1	TRBJ2-7	.	CASRATATDSYEQYF	TGCGCCAGCAGGGCCACAGCTACCGATTCCTACGAGCAGTACTTC
.	TRBV13	TRBJ1-2	.	CASSSTGTYPFF	TGTGCCAGCAGCTCGACCGGGACATATCCATTCTTC
.	TRBV20-1	TRBJ1-2	TRBD1	CSVADRSNYGYTF	TGCAGTGTCGCGGACAGGTCTAACTATGGCTACACCTTC
.	TRBV5-1	TRBJ2-5	.	CASSRTGIQETQYF	TGCGCCAGCAGCCGGACGGGAATACAAGAGACCCAGTACTTC
few	TRBV5-1	TRBJ2-3	.	CASSLLTVSTDTQYF	TGCGCCAGCAGCTTGCTGACAGTTAGCACAGATACGCAGTATTTT
many	TRBV11-1	TRBJ2-3	TRBD2	CASSFETSGGPSTDTQYF	TGTGCCAGCAGCTTCGAGACTAGCGGGGGACCTAGCACAGATACGCAGTATTTT
many	TRBV29-1	TRBJ1-1	.	CSAGKREDTEAFF	TGCAGCGCCGGCAAAAGGGAGGACACTGAAGCTTTCTTT
few	TRBV7-9	TRBJ2-2	.	CASSLKTGSTGELFF	TGTGCCAGCAGCTTGAAGACAGGATCAACCGGGGAGCTGTTTTTT
.	TRBV3-1	TRBJ2-1	.	CASSQVFGSYNEQFF	TGTGCCAGCAGCCAAGTGTTTGGTTCCTACAATGAGCAGTTCTTC
few	TRBV20-1	TRBJ2-3	TRBD1	CSASYRGLRDTQYF	TGCAGTGCATCCTACAGGGGCCTCCGGGATACGCAGTATTTT
many	TRBV18	TRBJ2-3	.	CASSPRGAGTDTQYF	TGTGCCAGCTCCCCCCGGGGGGCCGGCACAGATACGCAGTATTTT
few	TRBV7-2	TRBJ2-2	TRBD2	CASIFTGTSGSGELFF	TGTGCCAGCATATTTACCGGGACTAGTGGTTCCGGGGAGCTGTTTTTT
.	TRBV29-1	TRBJ2-2	.	CSVEAPRGGDGELFF	TGCAGCGTTGAAGCCCCCAGGGGGGGCGACGGGGAGCTGTTTTTT
few	TRBV5-1	TRBJ2-1	.	CASTQDRYGQFF	TGCGCCAGCACACAGGACAGATACGGGCAGTTCTTC
.	TRBV6-2/TRBV6-3	TRBJ2-1	TRBD1	CASLTGGGFNEQFF	TGTGCCAGCTTGACAGGGGGCGGATTCAATGAGCAGTTCTTC
many	TRBV7-9	TRBJ1-1	.	CALEKDGRNTEAFF	TGTGCCCTAGAGAAGGACGGGCGGAACACTGAAGCTTTCTTT
.	TRBV25-1	TRBJ1-6	TRBD1	CASSEDRGNNSPLHF	TGTGCCAGCAGTGAGGACAGGGGAAATAATTCACCCCTCCACTTT
.	TRBV20-1	TRBJ2-1	TRBD2	CSSSGRHEQFF	TGCAGTTCTAGCGGGAGGCATGAGCAGTTCTTC
.	TRBV12-3/TRBV12-4	TRBJ1-1	.	CASLKTATEAFF	TGTGCCAGCTTAAAGACGGCTACTGAAGCTTTCTTT
.	TRBV4-1	TRBJ2-3	.	CASSQDQQGGADTQYF	TGCGCCAGCAGCCAAGATCAACAGGGTGGAGCAGATACGCAGTATTTT
few	TRBV5-1	TRBJ2-1	.	CASTYGGGGFGDEQFF	TGCGCCAGCACCTACGGGGGCGGGGGATTTGGCGATGAGCAGTTCTTC
.	TRBV20-1	TRBJ1-1	.	CSARSMRGTEAFF	TGCAGTGCTAGGTCAATGAGGGGAACCGAAGCTTTCTTT
.	TRBV11-2	TRBJ2-5	.	CASSLDQRGGGETQYF	TGTGCCAGCAGCTTAGATCAACGTGGGGGTGGAGAGACCCAGTACTTC
.	TRBV7-9	TRBJ2-2	.	CASSHVGLANTGELFF	TGTGCCAGCAGCCACGTGGGGCTAGCGAACACCGGGGAGCTGTTTTTT
.	TRBV4-1	TRBJ2-1	TRBD2	CASSQVAGDNEQFF	TGCGCCAGCAGCCAGGTAGCGGGGGACAATGAGCAGTTCTTC
.	TRBV5-1	TRBJ1-1	.	CASRPVYGGEAFF	TGCGCCAGCAGGCCGGTCTACGGAGGGGAAGCTTTCTTT
.	TRBV20-1	TRBJ2-5	.	CSASPGRAQETQYF	TGCAGTGCTAGTCCAGGGAGAGCTCAAGAGACCCAGTACTTC
few	TRBV6-5	TRBJ1-2	TRBD1	CASSYPTGSRYRYGYTF	TGTGCCAGCAGTTACCCGACAGGGTCAAGGTATAGGTATGGCTACACCTTC
.	TRBV12-3/TRBV12-4	TRBJ2-7	.	CASSRDHVEQYF	TGTGCCAGCAGCAGGGACCATGTCGAGCAGTACTTC
.	TRBV10-2	TRBJ2-1	TRBD2	CASSESRLAGEEQFF	TGCGCCAGCAGTGAGTCGCGACTAGCGGGAGAAGAGCAGTTCTTC
.	TRBV5-1	TRBJ2-1	.	CASSRTDSRLRGNEQFF	TGCGCCAGCAGCCGGACAGACTCAAGACTAAGAGGCAATGAGCAGTTCTTC
.	TRBV3-1	TRBJ2-3	TRBD1	CASSQVAHRGRSTDTQYF	TGTGCCAGCAGCCAAGTGGCCCACAGGGGGCGAAGCACAGATACGCAGTATTTT
few	TRBV20-1	TRBJ1-5	.	CSAYRTGSNQPQHF	TGCAGTGCTTACAGGACTGGGAGCAATCAGCCCCAGCATTTT
.	TRBV6-1	TRBJ2-3	.	CASRWGAVRGSTDTQYF	TGTGCCAGCAGATGGGGGGCCGTTCGTGGGAGCACAGATACGCAGTATTTT
many	TRBV12-3/TRBV12-4	TRBJ1-3	TRBD1	CASSQTGDTIYF	TGTGCCAGCAGCCAGACAGGGGACACCATATATTTT
.	TRBV5-7	TRBJ2-1	.	CASIALIQGRTYNEQFF	TGTGCCAGCATCGCCCTAATCCAGGGGAGGACCTACAATGAGCAGTTCTTC
few	TRBV2	TRBJ2-7	.	CASSESPTINYEQYF	TGTGCCAGCAGTGAAAGTCCTACTATAAACTACGAGCAGTACTTC
.	TRBV9	TRBJ2-1	TRBD1	CASSVEGAWIFYNEQFF	TGTGCCAGCAGCGTAGAGGGGGCCTGGATTTTCTACAATGAGCAGTTCTTC
few	TRBV15	TRBJ2-7	TRBD2	CATSRDTSGSYEQYF	TGTGCCACCAGCAGAGATACTAGCGGTTCCTACGAGCAGTACTTC
few	TRBV25-1	TRBJ1-1	TRBD1	CASSVDRGNTEAFF	TGTGCCAGCAGTGTCGACAGGGGGAACACTGAAGCTTTCTTT
.	TRBV10-3	TRBJ2-3	TRBD2	CAISEREGHTDTQYF	TGTGCCATCAGCGAGCGGGAGGGGCATACAGATACGCAGTATTTT
.	TRBV6-1	TRBJ2-3	.	CASKTRDTDTQYF	TGTGCCAGCAAGACGCGGGACACAGATACGCAGTATTTT